This T cell receptor beta chain was found in a study of T cells in tumors after PD-1 blockade (dated by TCRdb to the late 2010s). Regarding the study in general: Patients were excluded if they had prior checkpoint blockade, use of systemic immunosuppressants, or recent radiotherapy or other anti-cancer therapy within 4 weeks. Treatment consisted of either cemiplimab 350 mg every 2 weeks or pembrolizumab 200 mg every 3 weeks. Using site-matched tumors from BCC or SCC patients sampled before and after anti-PD-1 therapy, the study carried out paired single-cell RNA and TCR sequencing. A subset of patients also received ongoing daily vismodegib 150 mg during anti-PD-1 treatment. An average of approximately 27,000 TCR templates (range about 500-100,000) and 6,000 or so unique clonotypes was obtained for tumor samples, about 18-fold deeper than single-cell TCR sequencing. RECIST version 1.1 was used to evaluate clinical response.

The sample's time point label, in plain terms: before anti-PD-1 therapy. Tumor biopsies were site-matched, taken from the same primary tumor before and after PD-1 blockade. Genomic DNA extracted from tumor biopsies or peripheral blood was used for bulk TCRbeta sequencing, with input ranging from roughly 600 ng to 6,004 ng. Bulk TCRbeta sequencing was performed on remaining biopsy material to increase sensitivity for rare clonotypes compared with single-cell TCR sequencing. Every patient was a poor candidate for surgical resection and had histologically proven advanced or metastatic basal or squamous cell carcinoma. Of the approximately ten patients making up the basal cell carcinoma cohort, roughly eight underwent bulk tumor TCR sequencing. Fresh biopsies were taken from the primary tumor site, and part of the biopsy material was kept in RNAlater for exome and bulk TCR sequencing. The V and J ends are trimmed by 6 bases and 3 bases, leaving 15 bases between them. From the germline V gene, CDR1 is KGHSH and CDR2 is LQKENI. The CDR3, cysteine through phenylalanine, is 14 amino acids long. The entry retains the CDR3 DNA only, 42 bases that are in frame from base 1.

As to this clone: Its recognized antigen is unknown. Per-nucleotide qualities are absent, and no much larger clonotype sits a single base away.

The research as a whole found: Exhausted CD8+ clones expanded after therapy were mostly novel clonotypes undetected pre-treatment, suggesting clonal replacement rather than reinvigoration of pre-existing clones. Clonal replacement was observed only between pre- and post-treatment samples and not between two pre-treatment samples, a pattern that was regarded as arguing against biopsy timing or location artifacts. Where the novel T cell clones came from was not determined, and possible sources could include lymphoid organs or rare unexpanded clones inside the tumor or in the tumor periphery. Roughly two fifths of the TCR clonotypes from tumors also showed up in blood, and some novel exhausted tumor clones were present in pre-treatment blood, which suggests peripheral recruitment.

The immunoSEQ platform was used to carry out deep TCRbeta sequencing. As for the authors' bioinformatics: For further analysis, only productive rearrangements were exported from the immunoSEQ Analyzer. A two-sided binomial test at Bonferroni-corrected P below 0.01 was used to call clones with significant expansion or contraction between timepoints. T cell phenotypes were assigned to bulk TCRbeta clonotypes by matching the clonotypes to single-cell RNA+TCR-seq clones with the same TCRbeta sequence. Clone enrichment in tumor was computed as tumor frequency divided by PBMC frequency from bulk TCR sequencing. TCRs were grouped by GLIPH into specificity groups, defined as clusters of distinct TCRs likely recognizing common antigens via shared CDR3 motifs. TCRdb took this table from immuneACCESS and kept in-frame rearrangements with V and J called. Such tables lack part of the clones; where checked against another copy, unresolved V genes explain under half of the gap, and the rest is unexplained. The V and J calls and clone size were taken over from that table, and D and trimming were inferred from the DNA. For this sample the table gives thousands of clones, of which 65% to 75% were detected only once. 10% to 15% of the sample is in the top ten clones.

The rearranged chain carries TRBV18 and TRBJ2-7; the D gene cannot be resolved beyond TRBD1 or TRBD2, each matching 5 bases. The clonotype comes from a human donor with basal cell carcinoma. Source: tumor tissue, taken before anti-PD-1 treatment. CDR3 sequence: CASSRRDRRYEQYF. The nucleotides are TGTGCCAGCTCCCGCCGGGACCGCCGCTACGAGCAGTACTTC. With all but the CDR3 taken from the reference TRBV18 and TRBJ2-7 genes, the full variable domain is: NAGVMQNPRHLVRRRGQEARLRCSPMKGHSHVYWYRQLPEEGLKFMVYLQKENIIDESGMPKERFSAEFPKEGPSILRIQQVVRGDSAAYFCASSRRDRRYEQYFGPGTRLTVT.